The sequence of this T cell receptor beta chain was determined in a study of molecular identifiers for immune sequencing clone quantification. V lost 5 bases, J lost 5 bases, and 10 bases stayed unmatched. Germline V gene lookup returns CDR1 SEHNR and CDR2 FQNEAQ (reference sequence). CDR3 length: 15 residues. Only one count was recorded for this clonotype. Antigen unknown. Via MiXCR, TCRdb re-called the PCR reads, giving one row per CDR3 protein. The data show about 500,000 distinct CDR3 sequences, around 23% seen once. Study results and limitations: Clones above 20 RNA copies held over 99% of effector molecules, under 1% in naive cells. Jurkat TCR RNA from one cell was spiked into around 1 million naive cells, and it was reportedly detectable there.

The TCR comes from a human donor in good health. Some libraries in this study had Jurkat cell RNA spiked in. The sample comprised naive CD8+ T cells from blood, with Jurkat cell RNA spiked in. Specified subset: FACS-sorted CD8+CD4-CCR7+CD45RA+ naive T cells. The chain links TRBV7-9 to TRBJ1-1; 8 bases agree with TRBD1. CDR3 region: CASSPGQGASTEAFF. The CDR3 DNA is TGTGCCAGCAGCCCCGGACAGGGAGCTAGTACTGAAGCTTTCTTT.